A selection of T cell receptor beta chains follows, all from one sample in a study of T cell responses to AZD1222 COVID-19 vaccine. Sequenced by immunoSEQ multiplex PCR; TCRdb stores in-frame clones only, minus some. The sample holds some 120,000 clones; about nine tenths are singletons and the top ten take 1% to 1.5%. Sequencing used peripheral blood, obtained on day 0 of AZD1222 vaccination. These receptors were obtained from an adult in good health. The CDR3 runs from the conserved cysteine through the conserved F or W. D genes are given only for firm matches. Clone size appears in some rows only: once, few, many, or a class for an expanded clone.

>.|.|TRBV6-5|TRBJ1-6
TGTGCCAGCAGGAAAGGGGAGGTCGGTAATTCACCCCTCCACTTT
CASRKGEVGNSPLHF
>.|once|TRBV11-2|TRBJ1-1
TGTGCCAGCAGCTTAGCCAGGGAGAGTAGAGCTTTCTTT
CASSLARESRAFF
>.|.|TRBV7-8|TRBJ1-2
TGTGCCAGCAGCTTACAGGGCCCGGTGAATGGCTACACCTTC
CASSLQGPVNGYTF
>.|few|TRBV5-6|TRBJ1-2
TGTGCCAGCAGCCCAGATCAGGGTTCGCCATATGGCTACACCTTC
CASSPDQGSPYGYTF
>TRBD2|.|TRBV2|TRBJ2-7
TGTGCCAGCAGTTCTCCGGGACTAGCGGGGCCTAACTCCTACGAGCAGTACTTC
CASSSPGLAGPNSYEQYF
>TRBD1|.|TRBV19|TRBJ1-1
TGTGCCAGTAGAGAAGGACAGGGGGCGTACACTGAAGCTTTCTTT
CASREGQGAYTEAFF
>TRBD2|.|TRBV7-6|TRBJ2-4
TGTGCCAGCAGCTTAGCGCCGGGACTAGCGGGGGGGCTACAGTACTTC
CASSLAPGLAGGLQYF
>.|.|TRBV5-4|TRBJ2-6
TGTGCCAGCAGCTCCCTTAGAGAAAGCTCTGGGGCCAACGTCCTGACTTTC
CASSSLRESSGANVLTF
>TRBD2|.|TRBV13|TRBJ2-2
TGTGCCAGCAGCTTAGGGCTAGCGGGAAGCCCCCGCGGCACCGGGGAGCTGTTTTTT
CASSLGLAGSPRGTGELFF
>.|.|TRBV9|TRBJ1-2
TGTGCCAGCAGCGGCCTCTATGGCTACACCTTC
CASSGLYGYTF
>.|.|TRBV18|TRBJ1-2
TGTGCCAGCTCACCACCAGGACGCGGGGGCTACACCTTC
CASSPPGRGGYTF
>.|.|TRBV18|TRBJ2-3
TGTGCCAGCTCCTTCGCGCTTCACGACTTGTATAGCACAGATACGCAGTATTTT
CASSFALHDLYSTDTQYF
>TRBD1|.|TRBV20-1|TRBJ1-3
TGCAGTGCTAGTACAGGGGCCTCTGGAAACACCATATATTTT
CSASTGASGNTIYF
>.|.|TRBV21-1|TRBJ2-6
TGTGCCAGCAGCGGAGGGGGGGCGCACGGGGCCAACGTCCTGACTTTC
CASSGGGAHGANVLTF
>.|.|TRBV6-2/TRBV6-3|TRBJ2-5
TGTGCCAGCAGTTCTTCCGGTGGGCGGACCCAGTACTTC
CASSSSGGRTQYF
>.|.|TRBV12-3/TRBV12-4|TRBJ1-2
TGTGCCAGCAGTTTTGGGATCAACTATGGCTACACCTTC
CASSFGINYGYTF
>.|.|TRBV28|TRBJ2-5
TGTGCCAGCAGGCCTTCTAGAGAGACCCAGTACTTC
CASRPSRETQYF
>.|.|TRBV6-1|TRBJ1-5
TGTGCCAGCAGAGAAAGGGGGACAATCTTAAATCAGCCCCAGCATTTT
CASRERGTILNQPQHF
>.|.|TRBV27|TRBJ1-5
TGTGCCAGCAGTTTCTTGGGCAGGACTAATCAGCCCCAGCATTTT
CASSFLGRTNQPQHF
>.|.|TRBV6-6|TRBJ2-1
TGTGCCAGCAGCCCTCGGGCGGGGGCCCTATACAATGAGCAGTTCTTC
CASSPRAGALYNEQFF
>TRBD2|.|TRBV15|TRBJ2-3
TGTGCCACCAGCAGAGATGACCCCTCCACTAGCGGAGATAGCACAGATACGCAGTATTTT
CATSRDDPSTSGDSTDTQYF
>TRBD1|.|TRBV6-5|TRBJ1-3
TGTGCCAGCAGAGGGACAGGGGGCTTAAACACCATATATTTT
CASRGTGGLNTIYF
>.|.|TRBV6-5|TRBJ1-4
TGTGCCAGCAGTTACGGAGACCGGACGAATGAAAAACTGTTTTTT
CASSYGDRTNEKLFF
>.|.|TRBV6-5|TRBJ1-5
TGTGCCAGCAGCTTCTCCAACAATCAGCCCCAGCATTTT
CASSFSNNQPQHF
>.|.|TRBV19|TRBJ1-5
TGTGCCAGTAGTATAGTTGTGTATAGCAATCAGCCCCAGCATTTT
CASSIVVYSNQPQHF
>TRBD1|few|TRBV10-2|TRBJ1-2
TGCGCCAGCAGTGAAGGGGGCAGGGGAGGCTATGGCTACACCTTC
CASSEGGRGGYGYTF
>TRBD1|.|TRBV5-4|TRBJ2-7
TGTGCCAGCAGCTGGGACAGGGGCAGCGAGCAGTACTTC
CASSWDRGSEQYF
>.|few|TRBV7-2|TRBJ2-7
TGTGCCAGCAGCATGACAGTCTCCTACGAGCAGTACTTC
CASSMTVSYEQYF
>.|.|TRBV12-5|TRBJ1-2
TGTGCTAGTGGTTTTTCCGGGACGGTCTATGGCTACACCTTC
CASGFSGTVYGYTF
>TRBD1|.|TRBV19|TRBJ2-5
TGTGCCAGTAGTACTGACAGGGCTTCTACTCGAGAGACCCAGTACTTC
CASSTDRASTRETQYF
>.|.|TRBV9|TRBJ1-1
TGTGCCAGCAGCGTATCCGGGGCAGGGTACGTTGAAGCTTTCTTT
CASSVSGAGYVEAFF
>.|.|TRBV5-1|TRBJ1-1
TGCGCCAGCAGCTTGAACACTGAAGCTTTCTTT
CASSLNTEAFF
>TRBD2|few|TRBV20-1|TRBJ2-1
TGCAGTGCTAGTGCGCTAGCGGGGGGTCCTACCCCCCATGAGCAGTTCTTC
CSASALAGGPTPHEQFF
>.|.|TRBV29-1|TRBJ2-7
TGCAGCGCCGTCTGGGGGAGCGCTTACGAGCAGTACTTC
CSAVWGSAYEQYF
>.|once|TRBV5-1|TRBJ2-2
TGCGCCAGCAGCTCCGGACGGGGGAACGGGGAGCTGTTTTTT
CASSSGRGNGELFF
>.|.|TRBV7-7|TRBJ1-2
TGTGCCAGCAGCGGTTCTATGGGGGATGGCCAGGGGCCGCCTGGCTATGGCTACACCTTC
CASSGSMGDGQGPPGYGYTF
>.|.|TRBV6-5|TRBJ1-4
TGTGCCAGCAAGGGACACTTAGCAACTAATGAAAAACTGTTTTTT
CASKGHLATNEKLFF
>.|.|TRBV5-1|TRBJ1-1
TGCGCCAGCAGAGCCGGGACATACTCGAACACTGAAGCTTTCTTT
CASRAGTYSNTEAFF
>.|.|TRBV9|TRBJ2-3
TGTGCCAGCAGCGTAAGAGGGGAAGGGACAGATACGCAGTATTTT
CASSVRGEGTDTQYF
>.|.|TRBV19|TRBJ1-1
TGTGCCAGTAGTGGCAGCATGAACACTGAAGCTTTCTTT
CASSGSMNTEAFF